Sequencing of this T cell receptor beta chain was carried out in a study of Ad26.COV2.S vaccination and SARS-CoV-2 variants. Study-wide background: Once, or twice with 56 days between doses, Ad26.COV2.S was given intramuscularly.

The V end was cut by 6 bases, the J end by 5 bases, with 14 bases between. CDR1 KGHSH and CDR2 LQKENI come from the germline V gene. The CDR3 length is 15 residues. Only in-frame clones appear in the TCRdb table, and some are missing; sequencing was by immunoSEQ multiplex PCR. The sample has about 400,000 clones; roughly 90% are singletons. To note about this clone: Its antigen is as yet unknown.

Treatment described: some 20 received Ad26.COV2.S at low or high dose, single or two shots; roughly five received placebo; per-sample allocation not given. Specimens were obtained on day 63 following the first vaccine or placebo injection. Study-wide findings and caveats: It is possible that the TCR breadth and depth analyses underestimated the total T cell responses. Substantial breadth was reportedly displayed by spike-specific CD8+ and CD4+ T cell responses after vaccination.

The sequence was collected from a person between 18 and 65 years old who received the Ad26.COV2.S COVID-19 vaccine or a placebo. Sequenced material: peripheral blood, taken in a trial of Ad26.COV2.S vaccine versus placebo. The V call is TRBV18, the J call TRBJ1-6; D ambiguous. The CDR3 protein is CASSQAAMNNSPLHF. The CDR3 DNA sequence: TGTGCCAGCTCCCAGGCCGCTATGAATAATTCACCCCTCCACTTT.